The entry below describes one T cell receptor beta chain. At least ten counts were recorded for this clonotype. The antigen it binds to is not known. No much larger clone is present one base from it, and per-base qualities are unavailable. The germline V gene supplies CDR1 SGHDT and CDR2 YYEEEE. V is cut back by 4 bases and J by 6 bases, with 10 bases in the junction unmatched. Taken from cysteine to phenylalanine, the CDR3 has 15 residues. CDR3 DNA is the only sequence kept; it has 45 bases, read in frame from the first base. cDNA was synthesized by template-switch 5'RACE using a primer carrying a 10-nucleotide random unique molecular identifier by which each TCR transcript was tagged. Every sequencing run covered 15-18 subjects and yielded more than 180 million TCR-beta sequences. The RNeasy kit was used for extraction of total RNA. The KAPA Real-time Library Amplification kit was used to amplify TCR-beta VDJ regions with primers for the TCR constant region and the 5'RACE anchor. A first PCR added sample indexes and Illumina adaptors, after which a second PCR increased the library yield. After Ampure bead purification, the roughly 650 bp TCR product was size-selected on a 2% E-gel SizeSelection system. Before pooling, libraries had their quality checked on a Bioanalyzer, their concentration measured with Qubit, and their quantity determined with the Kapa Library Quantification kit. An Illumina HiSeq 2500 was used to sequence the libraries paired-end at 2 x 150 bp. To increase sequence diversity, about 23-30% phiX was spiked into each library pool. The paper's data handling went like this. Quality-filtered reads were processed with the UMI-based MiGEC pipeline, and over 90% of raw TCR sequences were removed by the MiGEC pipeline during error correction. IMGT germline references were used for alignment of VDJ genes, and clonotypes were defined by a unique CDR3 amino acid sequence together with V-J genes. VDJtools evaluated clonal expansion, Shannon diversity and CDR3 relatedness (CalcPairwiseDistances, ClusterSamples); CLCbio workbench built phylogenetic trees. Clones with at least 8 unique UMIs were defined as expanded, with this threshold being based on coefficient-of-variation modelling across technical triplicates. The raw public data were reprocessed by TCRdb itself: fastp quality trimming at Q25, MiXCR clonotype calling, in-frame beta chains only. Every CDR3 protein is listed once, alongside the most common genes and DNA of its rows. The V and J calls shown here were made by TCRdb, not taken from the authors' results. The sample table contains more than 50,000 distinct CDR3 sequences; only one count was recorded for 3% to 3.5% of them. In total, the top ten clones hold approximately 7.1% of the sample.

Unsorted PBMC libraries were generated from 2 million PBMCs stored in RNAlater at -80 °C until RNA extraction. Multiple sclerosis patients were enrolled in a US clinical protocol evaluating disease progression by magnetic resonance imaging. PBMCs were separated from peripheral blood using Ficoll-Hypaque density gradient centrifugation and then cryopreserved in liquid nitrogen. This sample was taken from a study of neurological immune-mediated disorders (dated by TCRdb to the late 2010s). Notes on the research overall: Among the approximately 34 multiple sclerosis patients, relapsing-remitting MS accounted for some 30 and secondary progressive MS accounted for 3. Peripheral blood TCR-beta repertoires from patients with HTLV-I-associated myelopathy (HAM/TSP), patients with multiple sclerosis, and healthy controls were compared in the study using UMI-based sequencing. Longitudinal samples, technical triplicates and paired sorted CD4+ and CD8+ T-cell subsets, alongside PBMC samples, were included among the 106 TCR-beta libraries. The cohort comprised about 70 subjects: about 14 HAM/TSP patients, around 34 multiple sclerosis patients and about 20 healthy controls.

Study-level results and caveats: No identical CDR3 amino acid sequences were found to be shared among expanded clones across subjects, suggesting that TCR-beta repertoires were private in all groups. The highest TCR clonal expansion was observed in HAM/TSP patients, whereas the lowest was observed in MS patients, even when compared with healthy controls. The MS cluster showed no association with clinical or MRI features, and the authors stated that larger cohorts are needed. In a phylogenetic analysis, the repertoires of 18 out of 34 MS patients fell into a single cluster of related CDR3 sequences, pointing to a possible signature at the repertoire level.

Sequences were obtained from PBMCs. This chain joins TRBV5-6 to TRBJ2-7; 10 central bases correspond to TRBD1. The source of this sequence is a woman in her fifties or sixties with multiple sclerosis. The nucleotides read TGTGCCAGCAGCGCAAAATGGGACAGGGGTTTCGAGCAGTACTTC. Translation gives CASSAKWDRGFEQYF.